The present entry profiles one T cell receptor (beta chain) with its context. Antigen unknown. Scientists made TCR beta libraries using quantitative 5'-RACE with molecular barcodes. TCRdb reprocessed the 5' RACE reads via MiXCR and lists one record per CDR3 protein. The sample has roughly 440,000 distinct CDR3 sequences, roughly 18% seen once; the top ten hold just over 1%. The data derive from a study of CD8 T cells in ankylosing spondylitis. General study points: CD8+ disease-linked clones were present at relatively low frequencies in blood. Significant enrichment of disease-linked clones was reportedly seen in matched ankylosing spondylitis synovial fluid. Earlier literature documents some of the motif variants in reactive arthritis synovial fluid and blood. Made up of several highly homologous variants, a TCR beta motif appeared characteristic of ankylosing spondylitis blood.

This sequence was found in a male donor with ankylosing spondylitis. The sequenced sample was blood, either unsorted or a sorted T cell fraction (not recorded which).

This chain's CDR3 is CASSYSPGLHEQFF. In DNA, the CDR3 is TGTGCCAGCAGTTACTCCCCGGGACTTCATGAGCAGTTCTTC. The V and J genes are TRBV6-5 and TRBJ2-1; a possible D gene is TRBD2 (6 bases). This CDR3 contains 14 residues. Germline V gives CDR1 MNHEY, CDR2 SVGAGI. V was shortened by 0 bases and J by 8 bases, with 11 bases between the two germline ends.